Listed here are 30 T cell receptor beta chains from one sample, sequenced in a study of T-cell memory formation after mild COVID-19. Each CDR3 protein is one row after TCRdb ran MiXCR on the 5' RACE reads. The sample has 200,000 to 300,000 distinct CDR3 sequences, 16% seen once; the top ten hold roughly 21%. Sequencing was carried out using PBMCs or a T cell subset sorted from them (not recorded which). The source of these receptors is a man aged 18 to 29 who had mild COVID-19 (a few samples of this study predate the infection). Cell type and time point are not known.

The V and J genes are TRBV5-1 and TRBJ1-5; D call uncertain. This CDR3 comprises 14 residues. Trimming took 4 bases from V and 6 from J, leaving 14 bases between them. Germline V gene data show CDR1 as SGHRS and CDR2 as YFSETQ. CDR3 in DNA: TGCGCCAGCAGCCCCTTCGGGTCCGCTCAGCCCCAGCATTTT. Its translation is CASSPFGSAQPQHF. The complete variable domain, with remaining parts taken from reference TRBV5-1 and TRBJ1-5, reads KAGVTQTPRYLIKTRGQQVTLSCSPISGHRSVSWYQQTPGQGLQFLFEYFSETQRNKGNFPGRFSGRQFSNSRSEMNVSTLELGDSALYLCASSPFGSAQPQHFGDGTRLSIL.

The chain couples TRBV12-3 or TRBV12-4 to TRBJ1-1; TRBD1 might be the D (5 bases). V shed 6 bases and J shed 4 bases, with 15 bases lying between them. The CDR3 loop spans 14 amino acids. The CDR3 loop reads CASRFSSGGTEAFF. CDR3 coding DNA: TGTGCCAGCAGGTTTAGTTCTGGGGGCACTGAAGCTTTCTTT.

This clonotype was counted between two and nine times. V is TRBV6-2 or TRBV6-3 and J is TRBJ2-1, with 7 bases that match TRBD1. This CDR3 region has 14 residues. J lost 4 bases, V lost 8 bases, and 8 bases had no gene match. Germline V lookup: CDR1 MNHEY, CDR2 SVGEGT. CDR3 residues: CASEDRLVYNEQFF. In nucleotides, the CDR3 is TGTGCCAGCGAGGACAGGCTCGTTTACAATGAGCAGTTCTTC.

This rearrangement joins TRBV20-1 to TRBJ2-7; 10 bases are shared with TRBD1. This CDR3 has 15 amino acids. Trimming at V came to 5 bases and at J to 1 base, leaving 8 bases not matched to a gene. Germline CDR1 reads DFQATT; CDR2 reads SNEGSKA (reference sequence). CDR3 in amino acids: CSAPRQGAMSYEQYV. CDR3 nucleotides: TGCAGTGCTCCACGACAGGGGGCTATGTCCTACGAGCAGTACGTC.

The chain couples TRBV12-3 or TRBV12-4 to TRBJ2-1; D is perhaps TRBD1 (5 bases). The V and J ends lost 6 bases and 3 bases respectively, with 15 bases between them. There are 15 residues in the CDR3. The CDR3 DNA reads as TGTGCCAGCAGGGTAGGGGTCTCGGACTACAATGAGCAGTTCTTC. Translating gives CASRVGVSDYNEQFF.

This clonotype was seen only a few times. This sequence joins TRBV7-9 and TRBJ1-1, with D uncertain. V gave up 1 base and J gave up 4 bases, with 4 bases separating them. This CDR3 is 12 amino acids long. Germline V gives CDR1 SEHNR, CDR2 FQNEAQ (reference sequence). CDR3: CASSLVITEAFF. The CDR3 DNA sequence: TGTGCCAGCAGCTTAGTTATCACTGAAGCTTTCTTT.

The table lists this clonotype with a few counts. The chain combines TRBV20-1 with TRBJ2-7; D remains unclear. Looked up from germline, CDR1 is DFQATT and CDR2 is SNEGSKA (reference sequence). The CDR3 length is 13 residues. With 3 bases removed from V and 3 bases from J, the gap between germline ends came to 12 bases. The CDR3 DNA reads TGCAGTGCTAGGACACCTTCCAACTACGAGCAGTACTTC. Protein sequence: CSARTPSNYEQYF.

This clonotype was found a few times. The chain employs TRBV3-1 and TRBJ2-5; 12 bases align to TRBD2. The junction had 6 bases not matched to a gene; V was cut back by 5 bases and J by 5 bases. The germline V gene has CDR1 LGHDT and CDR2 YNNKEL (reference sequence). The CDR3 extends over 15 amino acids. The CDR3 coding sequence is TGTGCCAGCAGCGGGATGCTAGCGGGGGGGGAGACCCAGTACTTC. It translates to CASSGMLAGGETQYF.

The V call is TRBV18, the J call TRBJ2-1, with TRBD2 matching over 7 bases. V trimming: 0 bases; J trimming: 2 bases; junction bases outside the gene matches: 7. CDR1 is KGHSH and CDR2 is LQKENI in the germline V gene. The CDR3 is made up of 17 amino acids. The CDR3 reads CASSPPLGREAYNEQFF. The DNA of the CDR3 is TGTGCCAGCTCACCACCGTTGGGGAGGGAGGCCTACAATGAGCAGTTCTTC.

The chain's CDR3 is CASLVPANTEAFF. The CDR3 DNA reads TGTGCCAGCCTAGTTCCTGCGAACACTGAAGCTTTCTTT. The rearrangement links TRBV6-2 or TRBV6-3 to TRBJ1-1, with unresolved D. Trimming cost V 8 bases and J 1 base, with 11 bases left between them. The CDR3 consists of 13 residues. Germline-derived CDR1 and CDR2 are MNHEY and SVGEGT.

The CDR3 protein is CASSSFWGNEQFF. The CDR3 coding sequence is TGTGCCAGCTCCTCTTTTTGGGGCAATGAGCAGTTCTTC. The chain employs TRBV14 and TRBJ2-1; D remains ambiguous. The CDR3 totals 13 residues. Germline lookup yields CDR1 SGHDN and CDR2 FVKESK. V was shortened by 8 bases and J by 6 bases, with 14 bases between the two germline ends. The full variable domain, completed using reference TRBV14 and TRBJ2-1, is EAGVTQFPSHSVIEKGQTVTLRCDPISGHDNLYWYRRVMGKEIKFLLHFVKESKQDESGMPNNRFLAERTGGTYSTLKVQPAELEDSGVYFCASSSFWGNEQFFGPGTRLTVL.

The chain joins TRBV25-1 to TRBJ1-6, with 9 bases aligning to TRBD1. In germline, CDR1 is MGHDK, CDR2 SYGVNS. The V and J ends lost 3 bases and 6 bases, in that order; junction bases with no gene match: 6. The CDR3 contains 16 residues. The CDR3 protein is CASSEDRGPPNSPLHF. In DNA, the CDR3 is TGTGCCAGCAGTGAGGACAGGGGACCACCTAATTCACCCCTCCACTTT.

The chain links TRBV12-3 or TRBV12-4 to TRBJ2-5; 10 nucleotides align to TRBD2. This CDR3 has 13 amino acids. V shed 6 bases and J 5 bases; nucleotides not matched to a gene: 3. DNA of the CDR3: TGTGCCAGCAGAGAACTAGCGGGGGAGACCCAGTACTTC. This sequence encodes CASRELAGETQYF.

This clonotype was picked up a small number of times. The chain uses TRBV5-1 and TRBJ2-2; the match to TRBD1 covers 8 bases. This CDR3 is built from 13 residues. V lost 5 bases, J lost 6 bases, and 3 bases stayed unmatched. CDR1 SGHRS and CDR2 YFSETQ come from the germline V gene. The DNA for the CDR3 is TGCGCCAGCAGGGACAGGGAGTCCGGGGAGCTGTTTTTT. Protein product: CASRDRESGELFF.

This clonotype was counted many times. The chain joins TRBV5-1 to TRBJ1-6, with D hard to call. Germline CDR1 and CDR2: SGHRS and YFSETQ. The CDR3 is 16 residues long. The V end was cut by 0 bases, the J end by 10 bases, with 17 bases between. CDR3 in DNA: TGCGCCAGCAGCTTGGATAGCGCAGGTTCGAGGTCACCCCTCCACTTT. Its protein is CASSLDSAGSRSPLHF. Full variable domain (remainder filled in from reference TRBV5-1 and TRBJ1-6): KAGVTQTPRYLIKTRGQQVTLSCSPISGHRSVSWYQQTPGQGLQFLFEYFSETQRNKGNFPGRFSGRQFSNSRSEMNVSTLELGDSALYLCASSLDSAGSRSPLHFGNGTRLTVT.

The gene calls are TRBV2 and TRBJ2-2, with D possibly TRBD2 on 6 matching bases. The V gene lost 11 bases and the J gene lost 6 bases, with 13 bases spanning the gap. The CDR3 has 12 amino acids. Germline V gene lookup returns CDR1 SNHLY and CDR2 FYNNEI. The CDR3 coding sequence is TGTGCCCAATCGGGGGAGGCCGGGGAGCTGTTTTTT. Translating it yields CAQSGEAGELFF.

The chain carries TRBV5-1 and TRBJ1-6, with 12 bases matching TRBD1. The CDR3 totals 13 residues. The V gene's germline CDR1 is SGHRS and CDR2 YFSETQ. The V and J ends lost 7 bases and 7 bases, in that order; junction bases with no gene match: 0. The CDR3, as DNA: TGCGCCAGCGGGACAGGGGGCAATTCACCCCTCCACTTT. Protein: CASGTGGNSPLHF.

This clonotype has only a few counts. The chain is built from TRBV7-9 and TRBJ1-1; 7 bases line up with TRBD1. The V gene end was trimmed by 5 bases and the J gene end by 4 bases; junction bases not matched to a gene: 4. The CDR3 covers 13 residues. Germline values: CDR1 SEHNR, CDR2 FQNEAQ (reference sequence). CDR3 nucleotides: TGTGCCAGCAGCACCCGACAGGGCACTGAAGCTTTCTTT. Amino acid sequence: CASSTRQGTEAFF. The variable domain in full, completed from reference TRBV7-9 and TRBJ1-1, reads DTGVSQNPRHKITKRGQNVTFRCDPISEHNRLYWYRQTLGQGPEFLTYFQNEAQLEKSRLLSDRFSAERPKGSFSTLEIQRTEQGDSAMYLCASSTRQGTEAFFGQGTRLTVV.

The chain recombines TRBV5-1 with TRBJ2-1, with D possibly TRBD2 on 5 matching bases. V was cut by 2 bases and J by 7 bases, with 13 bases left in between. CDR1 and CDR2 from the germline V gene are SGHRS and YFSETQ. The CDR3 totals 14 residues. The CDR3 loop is CASSLVGRGNEQFF. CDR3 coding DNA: TGCGCCAGCAGCTTAGTGGGCCGGGGAAATGAGCAGTTCTTC.

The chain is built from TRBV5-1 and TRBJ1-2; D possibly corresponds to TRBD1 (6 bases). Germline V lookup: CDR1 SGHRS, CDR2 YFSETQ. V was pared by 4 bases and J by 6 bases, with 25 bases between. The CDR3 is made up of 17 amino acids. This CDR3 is CASSTLANMGHANGYTF. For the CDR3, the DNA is TGCGCCAGCAGCACATTGGCAAACATGGGACACGCCAATGGCTACACCTTC.

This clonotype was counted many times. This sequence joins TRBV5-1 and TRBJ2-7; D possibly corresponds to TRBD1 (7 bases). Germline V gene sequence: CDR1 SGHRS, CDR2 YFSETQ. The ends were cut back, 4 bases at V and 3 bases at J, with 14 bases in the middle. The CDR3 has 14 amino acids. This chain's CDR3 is CASSAGTAGYEQYF. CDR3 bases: TGCGCCAGCAGCGCGGGGACAGCCGGCTACGAGCAGTACTTC.

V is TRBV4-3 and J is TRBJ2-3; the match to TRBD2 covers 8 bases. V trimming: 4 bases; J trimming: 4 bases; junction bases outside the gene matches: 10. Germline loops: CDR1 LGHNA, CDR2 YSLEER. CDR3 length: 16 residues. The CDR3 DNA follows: TGCGCCAGCAGCCGGCAGCGGGGGACCTCCCCAGATACGCAGTATTTT. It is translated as CASSRQRGTSPDTQYF.

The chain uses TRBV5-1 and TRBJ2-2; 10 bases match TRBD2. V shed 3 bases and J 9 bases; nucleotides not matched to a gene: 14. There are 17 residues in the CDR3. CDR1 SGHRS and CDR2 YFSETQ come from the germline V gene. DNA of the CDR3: TGCGCCAGCAGCTCTTCCGGGAGCGGGGGGGCCCGCCGGGAGCTGTTTTTT. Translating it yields CASSSSGSGGARRELFF.

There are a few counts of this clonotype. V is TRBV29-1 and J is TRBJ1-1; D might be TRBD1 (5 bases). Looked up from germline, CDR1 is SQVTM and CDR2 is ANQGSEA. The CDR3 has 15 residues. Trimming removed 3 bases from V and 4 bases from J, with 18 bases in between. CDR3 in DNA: TGCAGCGTTGATAGGGGTTCTCTCTGGGGCACTGAAGCTTTCTTT. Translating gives CSVDRGSLWGTEAFF.

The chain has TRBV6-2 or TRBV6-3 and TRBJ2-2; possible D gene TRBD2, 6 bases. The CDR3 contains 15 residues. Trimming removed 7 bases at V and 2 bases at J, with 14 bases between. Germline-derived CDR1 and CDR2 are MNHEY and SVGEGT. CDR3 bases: TGTGCCAGCATCCTCGGGACTCCCAACACCGGGGAGCTGTTTTTT. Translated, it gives CASILGTPNTGELFF.

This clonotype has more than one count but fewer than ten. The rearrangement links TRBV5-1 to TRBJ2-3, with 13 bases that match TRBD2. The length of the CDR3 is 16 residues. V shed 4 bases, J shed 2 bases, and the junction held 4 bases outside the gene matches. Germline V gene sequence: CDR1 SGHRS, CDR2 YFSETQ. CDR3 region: CASSPGLAGDTDTQYF. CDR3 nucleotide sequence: TGCGCCAGCAGCCCCGGACTAGCGGGGGACACAGATACGCAGTATTTT.

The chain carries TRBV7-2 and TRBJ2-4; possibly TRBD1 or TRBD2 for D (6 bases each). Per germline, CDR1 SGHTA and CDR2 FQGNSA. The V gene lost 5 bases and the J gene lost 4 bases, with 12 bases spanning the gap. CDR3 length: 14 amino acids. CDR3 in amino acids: CASSPGGGKNIQYF. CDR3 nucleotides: TGTGCCAGCAGCCCTGGAGGGGGTAAAAACATTCAGTACTTC.

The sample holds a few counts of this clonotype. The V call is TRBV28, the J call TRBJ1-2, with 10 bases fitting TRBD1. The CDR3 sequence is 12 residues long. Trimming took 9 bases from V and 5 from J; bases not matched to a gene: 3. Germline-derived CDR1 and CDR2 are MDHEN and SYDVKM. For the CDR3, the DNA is TGTGCCAGTCGGACAGGGGGTTATGGCTACACCTTC. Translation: CASRTGGYGYTF.

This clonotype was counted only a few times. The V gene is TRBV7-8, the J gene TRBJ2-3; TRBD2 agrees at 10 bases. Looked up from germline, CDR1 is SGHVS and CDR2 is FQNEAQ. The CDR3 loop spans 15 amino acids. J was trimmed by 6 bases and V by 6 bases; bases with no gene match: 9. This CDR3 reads CASSRSGLALDTQYF. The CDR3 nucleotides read TGTGCCAGCAGTCGTTCGGGACTAGCGTTGGATACGCAGTATTTT.

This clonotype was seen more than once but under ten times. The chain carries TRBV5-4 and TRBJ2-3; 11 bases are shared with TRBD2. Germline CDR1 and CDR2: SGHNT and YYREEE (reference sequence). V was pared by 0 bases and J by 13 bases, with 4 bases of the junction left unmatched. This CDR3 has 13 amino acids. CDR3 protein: CASSLEGLAVEYF. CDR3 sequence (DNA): TGTGCCAGCAGCTTGGAGGGACTAGCGGTGGAGTATTTT.